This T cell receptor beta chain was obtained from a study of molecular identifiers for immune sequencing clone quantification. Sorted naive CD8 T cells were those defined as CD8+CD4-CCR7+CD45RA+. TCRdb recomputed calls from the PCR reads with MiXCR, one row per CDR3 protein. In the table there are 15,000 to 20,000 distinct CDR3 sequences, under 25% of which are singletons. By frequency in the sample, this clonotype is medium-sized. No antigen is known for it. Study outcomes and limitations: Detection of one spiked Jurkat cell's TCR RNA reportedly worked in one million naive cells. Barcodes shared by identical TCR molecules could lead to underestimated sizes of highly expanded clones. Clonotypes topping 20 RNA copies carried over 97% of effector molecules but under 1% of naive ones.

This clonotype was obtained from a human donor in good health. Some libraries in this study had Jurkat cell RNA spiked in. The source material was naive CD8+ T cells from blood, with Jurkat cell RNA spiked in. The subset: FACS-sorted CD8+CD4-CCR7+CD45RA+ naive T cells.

The CDR3 region is CASSRTGSTDTQYF. The CDR3 nucleotides are TGTGCCAGCAGCCGGACAGGCAGCACAGATACGCAGTATTTT. This chain connects TRBV7-3 to TRBJ2-3; 7 bases agree with TRBD1. The CDR3 runs to 14 residues. Germline lookup yields CDR1 SGHTA and CDR2 FQGTGA. V dropped 5 bases and J dropped 0; count of bases not matched to a gene: 2.